This T cell receptor (beta chain) is from a study of blood T cell repertoires in COVID-19. Sequenced by immunoSEQ multiplex PCR; TCRdb stores in-frame clones only, minus some. The sample holds 110,000 or so clones, 75% to 85% seen once. This CDR3 is 15 amino acids long. CDR1 SGHNT and CDR2 YENEEA come from the germline V gene. V dropped 1 base and J dropped 2 bases, with 11 bases sitting between them. This sequence originates from a human donor in a cohort sampled during active COVID-19. This chain connects TRBV11-3 to TRBJ2-5; the D gene is possibly TRBD2 (6 bases). Input material: peripheral blood. The CDR3 region has the DNA TGTGCCAGCAGCTTAGGGGGACTTCCACAAGAGACCCAGTACTTC. It is translated as CASSLGGLPQETQYF.